This T cell receptor beta chain was captured by sequencing in a study of T-cell memory formation after mild COVID-19. For the study at large: TCR clusters were mostly donor specific. Study-level findings and limits: CD4/CD8 balance held among clones contracting day 15 to 85, and later expanders leaned CD4+. A second wave of clones peaked on day 37, and their SARS-CoV-2 specificity went unconfirmed. Certain responding clones were present in pre-infection memory, suggesting participation of cross-reactive memory.

This clonotype turned up a few times. The antigen is not known. Via MiXCR, TCRdb re-called the 5' RACE reads, giving one row per CDR3 protein. The sample holds over 70,000 distinct CDR3 sequences, about an eighth seen once. The CDR3 extends over 18 amino acids. Looked up from germline, CDR1 is SGHDN and CDR2 is FVKESK. The V and J ends lost 1 base and 3 bases, in that order; junction bases with no gene match: 10. The sample was PBMCs or a T cell subset sorted from them (not recorded which). The rearrangement links TRBV14 to TRBJ2-3; TRBD2 agrees at 10 bases. The sequence came from an adult woman who had mild COVID-19 (a few samples of this study predate the infection). Cell type and time point are not known. The CDR3 bases are TGTGCCAGCAGCCAAGGGGCGTCGACTAGCGGGTGGACAGATACGCAGTATTTT. Translation gives CASSQGASTSGWTDTQYF. Together with reference TRBV14 and TRBJ2-3, the CDR3 gives the full variable domain: EAGVTQFPSHSVIEKGQTVTLRCDPISGHDNLYWYRRVMGKEIKFLLHFVKESKQDESGMPNNRFLAERTGGTYSTLKVQPAELEDSGVYFCASSQGASTSGWTDTQYFGPGTRLTVL.